This T cell receptor (beta chain) comes out of a study of identifying expanded T cells in peripheral blood (dated by TCRdb to the late 2010s). Background on the whole study: Four technical replicates, made by sequencing separate aliquots from the same pool of genomic DNA, were compared pairwise.

TCRbeta CDR3 regions were profiled by bias-controlled multiplex PCR amplification of genomic DNA with the immunoSEQ Assay. On the authors' methods: To quantify the absolute abundance of each unique TCRbeta CDR3 region, the sequences were collapsed and filtered. Differential abundance was tested with a binomial (Fisher-equivalent) model and with a beta-binomial model adding time-dependent variance fitted from healthy donors. Clones with fewer than 5 combined templates were removed, and differential abundance was called for clones with a Benjamini-Hochberg FDR below 0.01. Using the form v = (b*log(k)+a)^2, the beta-binomial variance was modeled as a function of the total template count across the two samples. TCRdb carries this immuneACCESS record with in-frame sequences only. Its versions omit some clonotypes, under half of them owing to an unresolved V gene in the studies checked, with the rest unexplained. The V and J calls and clone size were taken over from that table, and D and trimming were inferred from the DNA. This sample lists some 75,000 clones; roughly 90% were detected once. Of the sample, over 2.5% falls within the top ten clones.

No immune events such as infections were documented for the healthy donors during the collection period. Time-dependent variance in a beta-binomial model of T-cell clone differential abundance was calibrated using healthy-donor blood repertoires as a training cohort. The training cohort was composed of around ten healthy donors, 3 female and 7 male. The donors were between about 25 and 70 years old, with an average age of about 47 years. Whole blood was collected from each healthy donor at three time points spaced two to three weeks apart and obtained from a commercial supplier. For immunosequencing, genomic DNA was extracted from unsorted whole blood. Remarks on this clone: The antigen it recognizes is unknown. Per-base quality was not reported, and no clone a single base away is much larger than it.

Results and caveats for the whole study, not just this receptor: In all healthy donors, the variance in clone template counts between samples taken two weeks apart rose significantly as total template count increased. The binomial model flagged approximately 1.2 differentially abundant clones between technical replicates, compared with approximately 15 over about 2 weeks and roughly 19 over about four weeks. Across all healthy-donor time intervals, the beta-binomial model significantly cut both the number of clones called differentially abundant and the false-positive rate. The authors expected biological variance in healthy repertoires might increase further over much longer intervals such as months to years.

Sequenced sample: blood. This sequence originates from a person aged 18 to 75 in good health.

The sequenced DNA: TGTGCCAGCAGTTCAGGAGCGGGGGGGCGATCGGAAGAGACCCAGTACTTC. Translated, this is CASSSGAGGRSEETQYF. The V gene is TRBV27 and the J gene is TRBJ2-5; TRBD2 agrees with 10 junctional bases. Germline trimming: 4 bases from V, 3 bases from J; junction bases outside gene matches: 11. The germline V gene encodes CDR1 MNHEY and CDR2 SMNVEV (reference sequence). CDR3 length: 17 amino acids, cysteine to phenylalanine. Only the CDR3 portion is preserved as DNA: 51 bases, with reading frame beginning at the first base.